In this sample, the clone carrying this T cell receptor (beta chain) turned up a few times. The V gene's germline CDR1 is MDHEN and CDR2 SYDVKM. V lost 3 bases to trimming and J lost 7 bases, with 16 bases between them. This CDR3 is 14 amino acids long. MiXCR, applied by TCRdb to the RT-PCR reads, yields one record per CDR3 protein. Found here are about 700,000 distinct CDR3 sequences, approximately 15% of them singletons; the top ten hold 3.6%. The source material was memory CD4+ T cells from blood. The chain combines TRBV28 with TRBJ2-7; tentatively, D is TRBD1 (5 bases). The clonotype originates from a female donor in good health, serving as a healthy control. The chain's CDR3 is CASSFEAGLDEQYF. CDR3 nucleotides: TGTGCCAGCAGTTTCGAGGCAGGGTTGGATGAGCAGTACTTC.